These 9 T cell receptor beta chains share one sample of origin, sequenced in a study of T cells in Graves' hyperthyroidism and ophthalmopathy. From RNA transcripts, TCR beta CDR3 regions were amplified. TCR CDR3 regions were first amplified by RT-PCR with HTBI primers. From the multiplex PCR reads, TCRdb called clonotypes with MiXCR, one entry per CDR3 protein. This table has roughly 420,000 distinct CDR3 sequences, about an eighth appearing once. The specimen sequenced was blood. The receptors stem from a woman younger than 35 with Graves' hyperthyroidism.

This clonotype was counted at least ten times. The chain has TRBV6-1 and TRBJ2-5; 10 bases match TRBD2. The V gene's germline CDR1 is MNHNS and CDR2 SASEGT. J lost 4 bases, V lost 5 bases, and 7 bases had no gene match. CDR3 size: 15 residues. The CDR3 protein is CASSSLAGEGETQYF. For the CDR3, the DNA is TGTGCCAGCAGTTCGCTAGCGGGAGAGGGAGAGACCCAGTACTTC.

Of note for this clonotype: This may come from a read error, since a much larger clone is one base off. The CDR3 DNA reads as TGTTTTAGCGGGAGGGGCAATGAGCAGTTCTTC. It yields the protein CFSGRGNEQFF. The V and J genes are TRBV27 and TRBJ2-1; 11 nucleotides align to TRBD2. This CDR3 has 11 residues. Per the germline V gene, CDR1 is MNHEY and CDR2 is SMNVEV (reference sequence).

This clonotype came up many times. The chain employs TRBV20-1 and TRBJ2-5; D is uncertain. The CDR3 is 11 residues long. Germline V gives CDR1 DFQATT, CDR2 SNEGSKA (reference sequence). This CDR3 reads CSGKDLETQYF. The CDR3 DNA is TGCAGCGGCAAGGACCTAGAGACCCAGTACTTC.

This clonotype was counted once. This may stem from a read error, because a much larger clone lies one nucleotide away. V is TRBV3-1 and J is TRBJ1-1; no reliable D call. V was clipped by 5 bases and J by 2 bases, with 18 bases between them. Germline V gene lookup returns CDR1 LGHDT and CDR2 YNNKEL (reference sequence). The CDR3 runs to 16 residues. The CDR3 DNA sequence: TGTGCCAGCAGCGTAGGGCACAGAGAGAGAAACACTGAAGCTTTCTTT. It yields the protein CASSVGHRERNTEAFF.

This clonotype occurred a few times. The chain combines TRBV11-2 with TRBJ1-5; a weak D match, TRBD1 (5 bases). Germline V gene sequence: CDR1 SGHAT, CDR2 FQNNGV. V was pared by 5 bases and J by 4 bases, with 24 bases between. The CDR3 runs 18 residues. The CDR3 loop is CASSHPTGSQGINQPQHF. CDR3 sequence (DNA): TGTGCCAGCAGCCATCCTACGGGATCGCAGGGAATTAATCAGCCCCAGCATTTT.

This clonotype occurred a few times. The chain uses TRBV30 and TRBJ2-3; 9 positions match TRBD2. The V gene's germline CDR1 is GTSNPN and CDR2 SVGIG (reference sequence). The CDR3 is 15 residues long. V shed 3 bases and J 2 bases; nucleotides not matched to a gene: 6. CDR3: CAWRDLAGNTDTQYF. In nucleotides, the CDR3 is TGTGCCTGGAGGGATCTAGCGGGGAACACAGATACGCAGTATTTT.

This clonotype came up a few times. Mismatch with germline at one junction end may stem from a read error. The chain uses TRBV7-7 and TRBJ2-1, with D unresolved. The V gene's germline CDR1 is SSHAT and CDR2 FNYEAQ (reference sequence). The CDR3 is 14 amino acids. The DNA of the CDR3 is TGTGCTAGCAGCTTAGCTGGCTCACACAATGAGCAGTTCTTC. Residues: CASSLAGSHNEQFF. Filled out from reference TRBV7-7 and TRBJ2-1, the complete variable domain reads GAGVSQSPRYKVTKRGQDVTLRCDPISSHATLYWYQQALGQGPEFLTYFNYEAQPDKSGLPSDRFSAERPEGSISTLTIQRTEQRDSAMYRCASSLAGSHNEQFFGPGTRLTVL.

The gene calls are TRBV28 and TRBJ1-5, with TRBD1 identical over 9 bases. This CDR3 contains 14 residues. Trimming removed 3 bases from V and 8 bases from J; junction bases left unmatched: 5. Per germline, CDR1 MDHEN and CDR2 SYDVKM. CDR3 bases: TGTGCCAGCAGTTTGGGACAGGGAAGGAAGCCCCAGCATTTT. Its protein product is CASSLGQGRKPQHF.

The sample holds many counts of this clonotype. The chain carries TRBV6-5 and TRBJ2-1; no firm D call. V lost 4 bases and J 0 bases, leaving 13 bases between the germline ends. CDR1 and CDR2 (germline): MNHEY, SVGAGI. This CDR3 region has 16 residues. The DNA of the CDR3 is TGTGCCAGCAGTTCACTCCCTCGGAGCTCCTACAATGAGCAGTTCTTC. Protein sequence: CASSSLPRSSYNEQFF.